This passage covers 15 T cell receptor beta chains from one sample sequenced in a study of blood T cell repertoires in COVID-19. Measured with immunoSEQ multiplex PCR; TCRdb has only the in-frame clones, and not every one. The table shows roughly 280,000 clones, with about 89% occurring only once. Sequencing was performed on peripheral blood. These receptors originate from a man aged 50 to 59 with acute or convalescent COVID-19.

The genes are TRBV5-1 and TRBJ2-2; unclear D gene. The CDR3 has 12 amino acids. CDR1 and CDR2 from the germline V gene are SGHRS and YFSETQ. Deletions cut 7 bases from V and 3 bases from J, with 7 bases between. The CDR3 is CASRFDTGELFF. CDR3 bases: TGCGCCAGCCGGTTTGACACCGGGGAGCTGTTTTTT.

The chain combines TRBV15 with TRBJ1-2; unclear D gene. CDR3 length equals 14 residues. The V gene's germline CDR1 is LNHNV and CDR2 YYDKDF (reference sequence). Trimming took off 1 base at V and 4 bases at J, with 10 bases between the two ends. The CDR3 loop is CATSRGTIGYGYTF. In DNA, the CDR3 is TGTGCCACCAGCAGAGGGACTATTGGCTATGGCTACACCTTC. Full variable domain (outside the CDR3, taken from reference TRBV15 and TRBJ1-2): DAMVIQNPRYQVTQFGKPVTLSCSQTLNHNVMYWYQQKSSQAPKLLFHYYDKDFNNEADTPDNFQSRRPNTSFCFLDIRSPGLGDTAMYLCATSRGTIGYGYTFGSGTRLTVV.

The CDR3 protein is CASSFSLAGGYNEQFF. As DNA, the CDR3 is TGTGCCAGCAGCTTCAGTCTAGCGGGGGGCTACAATGAGCAGTTCTTC. This chain uses TRBV5-6 with TRBJ2-1; 11 bases agree with TRBD2. The CDR3 totals 16 residues. After removal of 2 bases from V and 3 bases from J, the junction contained 4 bases not matched to a gene. Germline V lookup: CDR1 SGHDT, CDR2 YYEEEE.

A few counts support this clone. The chain uses TRBV27 and TRBJ1-5; weak D call: TRBD1 (6 bases). The germline gives CDR1 MNHEY, CDR2 SMNVEV (reference sequence). This CDR3 spans 14 amino acids. The ends were cut back, 6 bases at V and 0 bases at J, with 9 bases in the middle. The CDR3 is CASRGANSNQPQHF. CDR3 sequence (DNA): TGTGCCAGCAGGGGGGCAAATAGCAATCAGCCCCAGCATTTT.

This rearrangement joins TRBV13 to TRBJ1-2, with D tentatively TRBD1 (5 bases). Germline V gene lookup returns CDR1 PRHDT and CDR2 FYEKMQ (reference sequence). The CDR3 sequence is 16 residues long. Trimming pared 0 bases from V and 6 bases from J, leaving 17 bases between. The CDR3 region is CASSLGSGGISHGYTF. CDR3 bases: TGTGCCAGCAGCTTAGGGTCCGGGGGAATCAGCCATGGCTACACCTTC.

The rearrangement links TRBV3-1 (or the pseudogene TRBV3-2) to TRBJ1-3, with D possibly TRBD1 on 5 matching bases. The CDR3 runs 16 residues. V dropped 0 bases and J dropped 2 bases, with 11 bases sitting between them. Germline CDR1 LGHDT, CDR2 YNNKEL (reference sequence). CDR3 coding DNA: TGTGCCAGCAGCCAAGATCTCTGGGGGGCTGGAAACACCATATATTTT. This gives the protein CASSQDLWGAGNTIYF.

V usage is TRBV16 and J usage is TRBJ1-4, with a weak D call TRBD1 (6 bases). This CDR3 region has 15 residues. Germline V gene lookup returns CDR1 KGHSY and CDR2 FQNENV. Trimming took off 7 bases at V and 10 bases at J, with 22 bases between the two ends. CDR3 sequence: CASTKLTQGSGKLFF. The CDR3 bases are TGTGCCAGCACCAAGCTAACACAGGGAAGTGGAAAACTGTTTTTT.

This clone has only a few counts. The gene calls are TRBV29-1 and TRBJ2-2; the D gene is possibly TRBD2 (6 bases). CDR1 and CDR2 (germline): SQVTM, ANQGSEA. The V and J ends lost 7 bases and 6 bases respectively, with 15 bases between them. This CDR3 contains 13 residues. CDR3 amino acids: CSAGRLAAGELFF. The CDR3 region has the DNA TGCAGCGCCGGGCGGTTAGCGGCCGGGGAGCTGTTTTTT.

The gene calls are TRBV7-3 and TRBJ1-2; 7 nucleotides match TRBD1. Unmatched junction bases numbered 3, after V lost 6 bases and J lost 2 bases. CDR1 SGHTA and CDR2 FQGTGA come from the germline V gene. The CDR3 has 13 amino acids. In nucleotides, the CDR3 is TGTGCCAGCAGTATGGACAGGAACTATGGCTACACCTTC. The encoded protein is CASSMDRNYGYTF.

Points on this clone: The sample holds other DNA sequences that translate to the same CDR3. This chain joins TRBV6-4 and TRBJ2-3, with D perhaps matching TRBD1 (5 bases). The CDR3 is made up of 13 amino acids. Trimming removed 3 bases from V and 1 base from J, with 5 bases in between. CDR1 is MRHNA and CDR2 is SNTAGT in the germline V gene. This CDR3 reads CASSEQGTDTQYF. CDR3 DNA sequence: TGTGCCAGCAGTGAACAGGGCACAGATACGCAGTATTTT.

In the case of this clone: A much more abundant neighbour one base away suggests this may be a read error. Other nucleotide sequences in the sample specify the same CDR3. J is TRBJ2-3 and V is TRBV6-4; a possible D gene is TRBD2 (6 bases). The CDR3 covers 13 residues. In germline, CDR1 is MRHNA, CDR2 SNTAGT. Trimming pared 8 bases from V and 2 bases from J, leaving 11 bases between. For the CDR3, the DNA is TGTGCCAGCGGGGCGGGGCACACAGATACGCAGTATTTT. Translation gives CASGAGHTDTQYF.

The rearrangement uses TRBV27 and TRBJ2-7; 8 bases fit TRBD1. The CDR3 has 16 amino acids. CDR1 is MNHEY, CDR2 SMNVEV, per germline (reference sequence). Trimming cost V 0 bases and J 5 bases; bases outside gene matches: 9. The CDR3 DNA is TGTGCCAGCAGTTTATCGAATGGCAGGGGGCCCCACGAGCAGTACTTC. Translation gives CASSLSNGRGPHEQYF.

The chain employs TRBV6-5 and TRBJ1-1, with 7 positions matching TRBD1. Germline lookup yields CDR1 MNHEY and CDR2 SVGAGI. This CDR3 comprises 15 residues. Trimming removed 6 bases from V and 2 bases from J; junction bases left unmatched: 9. The CDR3 coding sequence is TGTGCCAGCAGGAACTGGGGACAGCAAAACACTGAAGCTTTCTTT. Translating gives CASRNWGQQNTEAFF.

Of note for this clone: Other DNA sequences from this sample encode an identical CDR3 as well. The chain joins TRBV7-9 to TRBJ1-4; D ambiguous. This CDR3 spans 14 amino acids. Trimming pared 3 bases from V and 0 bases from J, leaving 5 bases between. The germline V gene encodes CDR1 SEHNR and CDR2 FQNEAQ (reference sequence). The CDR3 protein is CASSLQSTNEKLFF. The CDR3 DNA follows: TGTGCCAGCAGCTTGCAGTCAACTAATGAAAAACTGTTTTTT.

This chain joins TRBV5-4 and TRBJ1-2, with D unclear. Trimming left V 0 bases short and J 8 bases short, with 14 bases between. Germline V lookup: CDR1 SGHNT, CDR2 YYREEE (reference sequence). CDR3 size: 14 residues. The chain's CDR3 is CASSLAEARFGYTF. Here the CDR3 DNA reads TGTGCCAGCAGCTTGGCGGAGGCCCGCTTCGGCTACACCTTC.